Below, 13 T cell receptor beta chains from the same sample are listed, as sequenced in a study of cytomegalovirus exposure and HLA in healthy donors (dated by TCRdb to about 2017). Receptor libraries were prepared by the immunoSEQ multiplex PCR assay. TCRdb limited this immuneACCESS table to in-frame rearrangements with V and J called. A share of clones is missing; checked studies link under half to unresolved V genes, and the rest is unexplained. For this sample the table gives tens of thousands of clones, of which around 90% were detected only once. Of the sample, around 8% is held by the ten largest clones. Input material: PBMCs. Receptor source: a woman under 30 in good health and CMV-seropositive.

This clone was seen only a few times. The rearrangement uses TRBV6-5 and TRBJ1-3; a weak D match, TRBD1 (5 bases). Trimming took off 2 bases at V and 3 bases at J, with 11 bases between the two ends. The CDR3 consists of 15 residues. Germline-derived CDR1 and CDR2 are MNHEY and SVGAGI. CDR3 in DNA: TGTGCCAGCAGTTACGGGACTCTTGGTGGAAACACCATATATTTT. Its translation is CASSYGTLGGNTIYF.

This sequence joins TRBV12-5 and TRBJ1-3, with no clear D. Germline loops: CDR1 LGHNT, CDR2 FRNRAP. The CDR3 sequence is 13 residues long. Trimming took off 5 bases at V and 4 bases at J, with 9 bases between the two ends. In nucleotides, the CDR3 is TGTGCTAGTGGTCCCTCGACAGGAAACACCATATATTTT. It encodes CASGPSTGNTIYF.

CDR3 region: CASSPQGEETQYF. The DNA of the CDR3 is TGCGCCAGCAGTCCACAGGGTGAGGAGACCCAGTACTTC. The rearrangement uses TRBV5-1 and TRBJ2-5; perhaps TRBD1 as D (6 bases). V dropped 5 bases and J dropped 5 bases, with 13 bases sitting between them. This CDR3 spans 13 amino acids. Germline values: CDR1 SGHRS, CDR2 YFSETQ.

The gene calls are TRBV16 and TRBJ1-5; 12 nucleotides match TRBD1. This CDR3 has 15 residues. CDR1 and CDR2 (germline): KGHSY, FQNENV. V trimming: 5 bases; J trimming: 7 bases; junction bases outside the gene matches: 6. CDR3 sequence (DNA): TGTGCCAGCAGCGGGACAGGGGGCGGGCGGCAGCCCCAGCATTTT. Translating it yields CASSGTGGGRQPQHF.

V gene TRBV6-5 combines with J gene TRBJ1-5; 7 bases map to TRBD1. With V trimmed by 8 bases and J by 5 bases, 6 bases remained unmatched. The CDR3 has 13 residues. The germline V gene has CDR1 MNHEY and CDR2 SVGAGI. DNA of the CDR3: TGTGCCAGCGTACAGGGGAACGATCAGCCCCAGCATTTT. Protein sequence: CASVQGNDQPQHF.

The chain joins TRBV5-6 to TRBJ2-1; no reliable D call. The V and J ends lost 0 bases and 2 bases respectively, with 9 bases between them. The CDR3 totals 15 residues. CDR1 SGHDT and CDR2 YYEEEE come from the germline V gene. DNA of the CDR3: TGTGCCAGCAGCTTGGTAGCTTTCACCTACAATGAGCAGTTCTTC. Translation: CASSLVAFTYNEQFF.

The rearrangement uses TRBV20-1 and TRBJ1-2, with D hard to call. Germline CDR1 DFQATT, CDR2 SNEGSKA (reference sequence). There are 11 residues in the CDR3. The CDR3 loop is CSPPGYYGYTF. As DNA, the CDR3 is TGCAGCCCTCCGGGGTACTATGGCTACACCTTC.

The genes are TRBV5-1 and TRBJ2-3; 10 positions agree with TRBD2. From germline, CDR1 is SGHRS and CDR2 YFSETQ. The CDR3 contains 16 residues. J gave up 2 bases and V 4 bases, and 7 bases lay outside the gene matches. The CDR3 bases are TGCGCCAGCAGCCACTGGACTAGCGGTCCCACAGATACGCAGTATTTT. Encoded protein: CASSHWTSGPTDTQYF. Full variable domain (outside the CDR3, taken from reference TRBV5-1 and TRBJ2-3): KAGVTQTPRYLIKTRGQQVTLSCSPISGHRSVSWYQQTPGQGLQFLFEYFSETQRNKGNFPGRFSGRQFSNSRSEMNVSTLELGDSALYLCASSHWTSGPTDTQYFGPGTRLTVL.

The chain recombines TRBV2 with TRBJ2-3, with D possibly matching TRBD2 (7 bases). The V gene's germline CDR1 is SNHLY and CDR2 FYNNEI. The CDR3 runs 13 residues. As DNA, the CDR3 is TGTGCGAGCGGGCGGGGGCTCACAGATACGCAGTATTTT. Amino acid sequence: CASGRGLTDTQYF.

This clone was counted once. The gene calls are TRBV7-3 and TRBJ2-1; D gene uncertain. Germline V lookup: CDR1 SGHTA, CDR2 FQGTGA. This CDR3 contains 14 residues. V lost 5 bases, J lost 2 bases, and 10 bases lay in between. The CDR3 nucleotides read TGTGCCAGCAGCACCGGTCTAACCTACAATGAGCAGTTCTTC. Encoded protein: CASSTGLTYNEQFF.

CDR3 DNA sequence: TGTGCCAGCAGCTTGCCCACCCCCCGACAGGGGGGAGGAACTGAAGCTTTCTTT. It codes for CASSLPTPRQGGGTEAFF. V gene TRBV5-4 combines with J gene TRBJ1-1; TRBD1 agrees at 9 bases. The CDR3 is 18 residues long. Trimming at V came to 1 base and at J to 5 bases, leaving 15 bases not matched to a gene. The germline V gene has CDR1 SGHNT and CDR2 YYREEE (reference sequence).

This chain links TRBV5-6 with TRBJ2-5; TRBD2 aligns across 7 bases. CDR3 length equals 15 residues. Germline-derived CDR1 and CDR2 are SGHDT and YYEEEE. The J segment lost 5 bases and the V segment lost 4 bases, leaving 11 bases of the junction unmatched. The CDR3 sequence is CASSRTDWGGETQYF. In nucleotides, the CDR3 is TGTGCCAGCAGCCGAACCGACTGGGGGGGGGAGACCCAGTACTTC.

V usage is TRBV5-1 and J usage is TRBJ2-5; D is perhaps TRBD2 (6 bases). Trimming removed 3 bases from V and 3 bases from J, with 12 bases in between. Looked up from germline, CDR1 is SGHRS and CDR2 is YFSETQ. This CDR3 region has 14 residues. The CDR3 coding sequence is TGCGCCAGCAGCTCCTGGGACTTAAAAGAGACCCAGTACTTC. This sequence encodes CASSSWDLKETQYF.